This T cell receptor beta chain was captured by sequencing in a study of Ad26.COV2.S vaccination and SARS-CoV-2 variants. The treatment is: roughly 18 received Ad26.COV2.S at low or high dose, single or two shots; several received placebo; per-sample allocation not given. On day 63 after the first injection, vaccine and placebo recipients gave samples. Expression of Wuhan-strain SARS-CoV-2 spike came from the Ad26 vector that formed the vaccine. CDR3 size: 14 residues. The junction had 3 bases not matched to a gene; V was cut back by 4 bases and J by 3 bases. Germline-derived CDR1 and CDR2 are LGHDT and YNNKEL (reference sequence). Clones were read by immunoSEQ multiplex PCR, and TCRdb kept only the in-frame ones, dropping some. Here the sample spans 300,000 to 500,000 clones, around nine tenths being singletons.

V and J are TRBV3-1 (or the pseudogene TRBV3-2) and TRBJ1-5, with TRBD1 matching 7 bases. This clonotype originated in a person between 18 and 65 years old who received the Ad26.COV2.S COVID-19 vaccine or a placebo. This specimen consisted of peripheral blood, obtained in a trial of Ad26.COV2.S vaccine versus placebo. The CDR3 DNA sequence: TGTGCCAGCAGCCTTGGGACAGACAATCAGCCCCAGCATTTT. This gives the protein CASSLGTDNQPQHF.